Each of the 11 T cell receptor beta chains below was sequenced from the same sample in a study of T cell responses to AZD1222 COVID-19 vaccine. Assay: immunoSEQ multiplex PCR; the TCRdb copy retains only in-frame clones and omits some. Among about 160,000 clones listed, around 90% were seen once. The source material was peripheral blood, sampled 28 days after the second AZD1222 dose. These receptors all come from an adult who received the AZD1222 COVID-19 vaccine.

V is TRBV3-1 (or the pseudogene TRBV3-2) and J is TRBJ1-6, with D perhaps matching TRBD1 (6 bases). The CDR3 is 14 amino acids. The V end was cut by 5 bases, the J end by 9 bases, with 14 bases between. The germline V gene has CDR1 LGHDT and CDR2 YNNKEL (reference sequence). The CDR3 DNA reads TGTGCCAGCAGCTTCGGACAGCTTTCTTCACCCCTCCACTTT. Translated, it gives CASSFGQLSSPLHF.

The chain combines TRBV2 with TRBJ2-7; 10 bases align to TRBD1. CDR1 SNHLY and CDR2 FYNNEI come from the germline V gene. The ends lost 3 bases at V and 3 bases at J; junction bases unmatched: 2. This CDR3 spans 14 amino acids. CDR3 sequence (DNA): TGTGCCAGCAGTGACCGGACAGGGGGCTACGAGCAGTACTTC. Its protein is CASSDRTGGYEQYF. The full variable domain, its missing parts supplied by reference TRBV2 and TRBJ2-7, is EPEVTQTPSHQVTQMGQEVILRCVPISNHLYFYWYRQILGQKVEFLVSFYNNEISEKSEIFDDQFSVERPDGSNFTLKIRSTKLEDSAMYFCASSDRTGGYEQYFGPGTRLTVT.

J is TRBJ1-1 and V is TRBV4-1, with TRBD1 as a possible D gene (5 bases). Trimming removed 2 bases at V and 0 bases at J, with 13 bases between. This CDR3 comprises 16 residues. Germline CDR1 MGHRA, CDR2 YSYEKL. This CDR3 is CASSQRQGTMNTEAFF. CDR3 coding DNA: TGCGCCAGCAGCCAAAGGCAGGGAACTATGAACACTGAAGCTTTCTTT.

The genes are TRBV30 and TRBJ1-4; 11 bases are shared with TRBD1. Losses at the gene ends were 3 bases for V and 4 bases for J; bases not matched to a gene: 4. The CDR3 covers 15 residues. Per germline, CDR1 GTSNPN and CDR2 SVGIG (reference sequence). The CDR3 protein is CAWRGQGGGNEKLFF. In DNA, the CDR3 is TGTGCCTGGAGGGGACAGGGGGGAGGTAATGAAAAACTGTTTTTT.

The chain has TRBV10-3 and TRBJ2-1; no firm D call. The CDR3 has 12 residues. From germline, CDR1 is ENHRY and CDR2 SYGVKD. Trimming removed 2 bases at V and 8 bases at J, with 7 bases between. The CDR3 sequence: CAISEARDEQFF. CDR3 DNA sequence: TGTGCCATCAGTGAGGCTAGGGATGAGCAGTTCTTC.

The chain couples TRBV10-3 to TRBJ1-2; 9 bases fit TRBD1. The CDR3 consists of 14 residues. Germline values: CDR1 ENHRY, CDR2 SYGVKD. V lost 0 bases to trimming and J lost 8 bases; unmatched junction nucleotides: 4. CDR3 bases: TGTGCCATCAGTGAGTCCTGGACAGGGGAAGGCTACACCTTC. As protein: CAISESWTGEGYTF.

V is TRBV3-1 (or the pseudogene TRBV3-2) and J is TRBJ1-6, with D perhaps TRBD1 (6 bases). The CDR3 runs to 17 residues. Germline assignment: CDR1 LGHDT and CDR2 YNNKEL (reference sequence). The V and J ends lost 1 base and 5 bases respectively, with 15 bases between them. The DNA for the CDR3 is TGTGCCAGCAGCCAAGTTCCGGCAGGGGAGGATAATTCACCCCTCCACTTT. Its translation: CASSQVPAGEDNSPLHF.

The rearrangement uses TRBV10-3 and TRBJ1-1; TRBD1 matches 8 bases. Trimming cost V 10 bases and J 3 bases; bases outside gene matches: 10. Germline CDR1 reads ENHRY; CDR2 reads SYGVKD. The CDR3 is made up of 14 amino acids. CDR3 sequence reads: CATAGQVWDTEAFF. The DNA for the CDR3 is TGTGCCACCGCGGGACAGGTATGGGACACTGAAGCTTTCTTT.

The chain recombines TRBV6-4 with TRBJ1-5; D call uncertain. Germline V gene data show CDR1 as MRHNA and CDR2 as SNTAGT. The CDR3 is made up of 15 amino acids. Trimming shortened V by 2 bases and J by 0 bases, and 8 bases separated the two germline ends. CDR3 DNA sequence: TGTGCCAGCAGTGACCAACTCAATAGCAATCAGCCCCAGCATTTT. It specifies CASSDQLNSNQPQHF.

The J gene is TRBJ2-5, the V gene TRBV7-6; 9 bases align to TRBD1. The CDR3 runs to 15 residues. Germline V CDR1 and CDR2: SGHVS, FNYEAQ. Trimming at V came to 5 bases and at J to 5 bases, leaving 9 bases not matched to a gene. The DNA of the CDR3 is TGTGCCAGCAGCGCCGGGACAGGGCCCAGGGAGACCCAGTACTTC. This gives the protein CASSAGTGPRETQYF. Together with reference TRBV7-6 and TRBJ2-5, the CDR3 gives the full variable domain: GAGVSQSPRYKVTKRGQDVALRCDPISGHVSLYWYRQALGQGPEFLTYFNYEAQQDKSGLPNDRFSAERPEGSISTLTIQRTEQRDSAMYRCASSAGTGPRETQYFGPGTRLLVL.

This sequence joins TRBV5-1 and TRBJ2-3, with 12 bases that match TRBD2. Trimming took 4 bases from V and 5 from J; bases not matched to a gene: 2. CDR1 SGHRS and CDR2 YFSETQ come from the germline V gene. The CDR3 has 14 amino acids. The CDR3 DNA follows: TGCGCCAGCAGCCCGGGACTAGCGGGAGATACGCAGTATTTT. Translation: CASSPGLAGDTQYF.